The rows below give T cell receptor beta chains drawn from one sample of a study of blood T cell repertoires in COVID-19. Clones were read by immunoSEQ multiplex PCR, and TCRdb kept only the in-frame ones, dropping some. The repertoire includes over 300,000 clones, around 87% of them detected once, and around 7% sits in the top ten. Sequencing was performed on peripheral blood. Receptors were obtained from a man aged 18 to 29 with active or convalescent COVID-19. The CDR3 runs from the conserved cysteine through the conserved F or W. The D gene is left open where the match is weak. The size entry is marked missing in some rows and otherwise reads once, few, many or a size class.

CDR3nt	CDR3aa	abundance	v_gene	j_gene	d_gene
TGTGCCAGCAGTTCGGGGGGGAGTTTAGATACGCAGTATTTT	CASSSGGSLDTQYF	.	TRBV6-2/TRBV6-3	TRBJ2-3	TRBD2
TGTGCCAGCAGCCCAGGGACAGGTGTCGGAGGCTACACCTTC	CASSPGTGVGGYTF	once	TRBV9	TRBJ1-2	TRBD1
TGTGCCAGCAGTCCCCGGGTGGCGGATACGCAGTATTTT	CASSPRVADTQYF	.	TRBV6-5	TRBJ2-3	.
TGTGCCAGCAGTCAAGACAGAGAGACCTACGAGCAGTACTTC	CASSQDRETYEQYF	.	TRBV9	TRBJ2-7	.
TGTGCCAGCAGTACGAGGGCAGTCGGGGAGCTGTTTTTT	CASSTRAVGELFF	.	TRBV6-2/TRBV6-3	TRBJ2-2	.
TGTGCCAGCAGTTTCCTATTATCTAGCACAGATACGCAGTATTTT	CASSFLLSSTDTQYF	.	TRBV27	TRBJ2-3	.
TGTGCCAGCAGCCACGGACAGGGGGATGGCTACACCTTC	CASSHGQGDGYTF	.	TRBV7-3	TRBJ1-2	TRBD1
TGTGCCAGCAGCTTGTGGGGGGAGTATGGCTACACCTTC	CASSLWGEYGYTF	few	TRBV5-6	TRBJ1-2	.
TGTGCCAGCAGCTTAATCTCAGGGAAGGTCAAAAACATTCAGTACTTC	CASSLISGKVKNIQYF	.	TRBV7-2	TRBJ2-4	.
TGTGCCAGCAGCTTGGCAGGGGGCCTTCGGTCACCTCTCCACTTT	CASSLAGGLRSPLHF	.	TRBV7-9	TRBJ1-6	TRBD1
TGTGCCAGCAGCCACCCGGGGAGCACTGAAGCTTTCTTT	CASSHPGSTEAFF	.	TRBV11-1	TRBJ1-1	.
TGTGCCAGCAGCCAGGGACAGCCTAATGAAAAACTGTTTTTT	CASSQGQPNEKLFF	.	TRBV4-2	TRBJ1-4	TRBD1
TGTGCCAGCAGTTACTCTTGGCGGGGAGGAAGCTATGGCTACACCTTC	CASSYSWRGGSYGYTF	.	TRBV6-5	TRBJ1-2	.
TGTGCCAGCAGCCGGACAGGGGCGACAGATACGCAGTATTTT	CASSRTGATDTQYF	.	TRBV27	TRBJ2-3	TRBD1
TGTGCCAGCAGCCGTTCGGGACAGGGGAGGAGGACTGAAGCTTTCTTT	CASSRSGQGRRTEAFF	.	TRBV3-1/TRBV3-2	TRBJ1-1	TRBD1
TGTGCCAGCAGTTTAGCGGGAGGGCTCCAAGAGACCCAGTACTTC	CASSLAGGLQETQYF	.	TRBV6-5	TRBJ2-5	TRBD2
TGTGCCAGCAGTCGCAGGGAGAACACTGAAGCTTTCTTT	CASSRRENTEAFF	.	TRBV12-3/TRBV12-4	TRBJ1-1	.
TGTGCCATCAGTGATAGGGACAGAAAAATAGGGGAGCAGTACTTC	CAISDRDRKIGEQYF	few	TRBV10-3	TRBJ2-7	TRBD1
TGTGCCAGTAGTATGGGTGGGCGTGGAAACACCATATATTTT	CASSMGGRGNTIYF	few	TRBV19	TRBJ1-3	.
TGTGCCAGCAGCCTATCTAGCGGTAGCTCCTACAATGAGCAGTTCTTC	CASSLSSGSSYNEQFF	.	TRBV7-9	TRBJ2-1	TRBD2
TGTGCCAGCAGTTACGGGGGGAACCAAGAGACCCAGTACTTC	CASSYGGNQETQYF	.	TRBV6-5	TRBJ2-5	.
TGTGCCAGCAGTTTCCAGCGGGGTAATAAAGAGACCCAGTACTTC	CASSFQRGNKETQYF	.	TRBV28	TRBJ2-5	TRBD2
TGTGCCAGCAGTTTAAAAGAGGCCCAGTACTTC	CASSLKEAQYF	.	TRBV6-6	TRBJ2-5	.
TGTGCCAGTAGTACCGGACTAGCGTACAATGAGCAGTTCTTC	CASSTGLAYNEQFF	.	TRBV19	TRBJ2-1	TRBD2
TGTGCCAGTAGTAAATCAGACAGGGCGAATCAGCCCCAGCATTTT	CASSKSDRANQPQHF	.	TRBV19	TRBJ1-5	TRBD1
TGTGCCAGCAGCGTAGAGAGACTAGCGGGAGATGCCTACAATGAGCAGTTCTTC	CASSVERLAGDAYNEQFF	.	TRBV9	TRBJ2-1	TRBD2
TGCGCCAGCAAATCGGCAGGGTGGGCAGATACGCAGTATTTT	CASKSAGWADTQYF	few	TRBV5-1	TRBJ2-3	.